These 5 T cell receptor beta chains share one sample of origin, sequenced in a study of CD8 T cells in ankylosing spondylitis (dated 2017 in TCRdb). The library was prepared using 5' RACE. The data were produced on an Illumina HiSeq 2500. The public reads were run again by TCRdb, first through fastp at Q25 and then through MiXCR, and only productive beta chains were kept. Entries that share a CDR3 protein sequence are merged under the most common genes and DNA. The sample table shows 30,000 to 45,000 distinct CDR3 sequences, and under 15% are seen once. Clones ranked in the top ten supply 32% of the sample. The sequenced sample was synovial fluid, either unsorted or a sorted T cell fraction (not recorded which). The receptors stem from a male donor with ankylosing spondylitis.

This rearrangement joins TRBV12-3 or TRBV12-4 to TRBJ2-7; 15 nucleotides agree with TRBD2. V dropped 5 bases and J dropped 5; count of bases not matched to a gene: 10. The CDR3 loop spans 17 amino acids. In nucleotides, the CDR3 is TGTGCCAGCAGTCCTGGACTAGCGGGAGGGCCTAGGGACGAGCAGTACTTC. Its protein is CASSPGLAGGPRDEQYF.

V is TRBV27 and J is TRBJ1-2; 9 nucleotides agree with TRBD1. Germline trimming cut 4 bases from V and 4 bases from J; bases unmatched to any gene: 7. This CDR3 region has 15 residues. Germline loops: CDR1 MNHEY, CDR2 SMNVEV (reference sequence). The CDR3 region is CASSSPGQGRYGYTF. In nucleotides, the CDR3 is TGTGCCAGCAGTTCGCCGGGACAGGGCCGCTATGGCTACACCTTC.

Worth noting for this clonotype: The germline gene is not matched at one end of the junction; a read error may be the cause. This chain uses TRBV5-4 with TRBJ1-6, with D tentatively TRBD1 (5 bases). This CDR3 has 14 residues. The germline CDR1 and CDR2 sequences are SGHNT and YYREEE (reference sequence). CDR3 protein: CARSLGDRNSPLHF. The CDR3 bases are TGTGCCAGAAGCTTGGGGGACCGTAATTCACCCCTCCACTTT.

This clonotype was recorded many times. This chain links TRBV6-2 or TRBV6-3 with TRBJ2-7; D gene uncertain. Trimming removed 6 bases at V and 3 bases at J, with 6 bases between. This CDR3 comprises 11 residues. The V gene's germline CDR1 is MNHEY and CDR2 SVGEGT. In DNA, the CDR3 is TGTGCCAGCAGCGACGGCTACGAGCAGTACTTC. Translated: CASSDGYEQYF.

In its sample, this clonotype was seen a few times. The chain has TRBV13 and TRBJ2-6, with TRBD1 as a possible D gene (5 bases). This CDR3 region has 17 residues. The V end was cut by 5 bases, the J end by 0 bases, with 14 bases between. CDR1 and CDR2 (germline): PRHDT, FYEKMQ (reference sequence). CDR3 DNA: TGTGCCAGCAGCAGCAGACAGCCATTCTCTGGGGCCAACGTCCTGACTTTC. It encodes CASSSRQPFSGANVLTF.